Sequencing of this T cell receptor beta chain was carried out in a study of OX40 agonist ivuxolimab in advanced cancers. Concerning the study at large: The costimulatory receptor OX40 (CD134) was targeted by ivuxolimab, a fully human IgG2 agonistic monoclonal antibody. In the dose-escalation cohort, 70% to 90% of patients were male, and the mean age was 60 years with a range of about 20 to 80. Among the roughly 54 dose-escalation patients, roughly 20 had hepatocellular carcinoma, approximately 15 melanoma, 9 renal cell carcinoma and 9 head and neck cancer. Intravenous ivuxolimab was administered to patients every 2 weeks at six dose levels: 0.01, 0.1, 0.3, 1.5, 3 and 10 mg/kg. Patients were allowed to have had prior anti-PD-1, anti-PD-L1 or anti-CTLA-4 therapy, and 40% to 45% of the dose-escalation patients had been treated with checkpoint inhibitors. The paper describes the monotherapy dose-escalation part (N ≈ 52 patients) of the phase I trial of ivuxolimab. Partial responses occurred in three dose-escalation patients, of whom one had hepatocellular carcinoma and two had cutaneous melanoma. Peripheral TCRbeta sequencing aimed to test whether ivuxolimab altered TCR sequence diversity and caused clonal T-cell expansion. Results and caveats for the whole study, not just this receptor: At doses of 0.1 to 3.0 mg/kg, clonal expansion of both CD4+ and CD8+ blood T cells was observed from baseline to week 6. The antigen specificity of the peripheral T cells that underwent clonal expansion was not determined. Low levels of normalized T-cell clonal expansion were also seen in some nonresponding patients. In partial responders in the 0.1-3.0 mg/kg groups, normalized peripheral clonal expansion was found to be among the lowest, especially among CD8+ T cells. After ivuxolimab, CD8+ T cells had more expanded clones than CD4+ T cells on average.

The trial excluded patients who had a history of autoimmune disease or were on systemic immunosuppression. Peripheral blood for TCR sequencing was collected from all dose cohorts at baseline, on cycle 4 day 1, and on cycle 7 day 1. Samples came from an open-label, multicenter, first-in-human phase I dose-escalation trial of ivuxolimab. Adults with locally advanced or metastatic melanoma, renal cell, hepatocellular, or head and neck squamous cell carcinoma were enrolled in the trial. CD4+ and CD8+ T cells were sorted separately from peripheral blood before TCR sequencing. Comment on this clone: This receptor's antigen is unknown. No much larger clonotype is one base removed from it; base qualities were not supplied.

The cysteine opens and the phenylalanine closes a CDR3 of 16 amino acids. Of all the DNA, just the CDR3 is kept, 48 bases in frame from base 1. V lost 2 bases and J lost 2 bases, and the count of bases not matched to a germline gene is 6. The germline V gene (reference sequence) provides CDR1 MNHEY and CDR2 SMNVEV. To sequence the TCRbeta CDR3 region, genomic DNA was isolated from the sorted cells. TCRbeta CDR3 regions were sequenced using the immunoSEQ Assay. In its TCRdb copy, this immuneACCESS table keeps in-frame sequences only and misses some clones. Where compared with another copy, unresolved V genes explain less than half of these, and the others have no known cause. Counted in this sample were about 14,000 clones; approximately 80% of them appeared once. The leading ten clones occupy 32% of the sample.

This specimen was CD4+ or CD8+ T cells sorted from blood, taken in a trial of the OX40 agonist ivuxolimab. This sequence was found in an adult with an advanced solid tumor such as melanoma, head and neck, liver or kidney cancer. The chain uses TRBV27 and TRBJ2-3, and 8 junction bases match TRBD2. This receptor carries the CDR3 CASSLRAGALTDTQYF. DNA sequence: TGTGCCAGCAGTTTAAGAGCGGGAGCCCTCACAGATACGCAGTATTTT.